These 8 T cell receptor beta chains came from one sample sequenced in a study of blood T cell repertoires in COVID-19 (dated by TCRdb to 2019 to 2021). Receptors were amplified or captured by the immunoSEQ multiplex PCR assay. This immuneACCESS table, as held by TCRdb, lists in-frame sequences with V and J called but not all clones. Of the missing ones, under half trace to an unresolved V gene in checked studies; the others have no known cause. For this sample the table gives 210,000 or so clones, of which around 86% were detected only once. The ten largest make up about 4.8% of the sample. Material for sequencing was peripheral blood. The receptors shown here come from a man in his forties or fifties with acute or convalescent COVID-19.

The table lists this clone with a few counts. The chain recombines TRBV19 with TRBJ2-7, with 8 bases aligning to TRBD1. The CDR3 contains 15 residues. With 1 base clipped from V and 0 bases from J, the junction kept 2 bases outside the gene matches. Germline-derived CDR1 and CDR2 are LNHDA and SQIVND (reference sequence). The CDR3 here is CASSIGTGSSYEQYF. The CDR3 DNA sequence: TGTGCCAGTAGTATAGGGACAGGGAGCTCCTACGAGCAGTACTTC.

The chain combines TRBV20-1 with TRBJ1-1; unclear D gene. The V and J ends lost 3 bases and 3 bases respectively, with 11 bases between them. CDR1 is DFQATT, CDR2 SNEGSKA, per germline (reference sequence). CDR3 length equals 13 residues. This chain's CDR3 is CSASSQRYTEAFF. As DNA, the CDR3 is TGCAGTGCTAGTTCTCAGAGGTACACTGAAGCTTTCTTT.

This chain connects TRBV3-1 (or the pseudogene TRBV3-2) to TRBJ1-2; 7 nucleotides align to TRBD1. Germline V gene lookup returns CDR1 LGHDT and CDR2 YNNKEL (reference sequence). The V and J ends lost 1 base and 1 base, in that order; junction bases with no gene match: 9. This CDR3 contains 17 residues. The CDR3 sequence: CASSQGPAGTVNYGYTF. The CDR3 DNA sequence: TGTGCCAGCAGCCAAGGGCCCGCCGGGACAGTTAACTATGGCTACACCTTC.

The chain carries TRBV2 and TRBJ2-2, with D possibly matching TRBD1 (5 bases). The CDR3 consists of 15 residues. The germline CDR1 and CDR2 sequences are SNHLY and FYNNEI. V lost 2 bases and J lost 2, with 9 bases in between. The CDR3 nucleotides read TGTGCCAGCAGTGAACCCAGGGTAAACACCGGGGAGCTGTTTTTT. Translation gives CASSEPRVNTGELFF.

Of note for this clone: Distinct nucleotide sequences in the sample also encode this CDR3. CDR3 nucleotide sequence: TGTGCCAGTAGTATAGAAGGGGGCTACGAGCAGTACTTC. Amino acid sequence: CASSIEGGYEQYF. The chain links TRBV19 to TRBJ2-7; TRBD1 might be the D (6 bases). This CDR3 spans 13 amino acids. Trimming shortened V by 0 bases and J by 3 bases, and 6 bases separated the two germline ends. Looked up from germline, CDR1 is LNHDA and CDR2 is SQIVND (reference sequence).

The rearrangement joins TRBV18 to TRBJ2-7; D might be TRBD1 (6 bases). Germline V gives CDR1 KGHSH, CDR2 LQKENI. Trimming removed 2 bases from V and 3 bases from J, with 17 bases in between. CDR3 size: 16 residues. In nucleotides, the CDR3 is TGTGCCAGCTCACCATCCCAGGGGTCGATCTACTACGAGCAGTACTTC. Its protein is CASSPSQGSIYYEQYF.

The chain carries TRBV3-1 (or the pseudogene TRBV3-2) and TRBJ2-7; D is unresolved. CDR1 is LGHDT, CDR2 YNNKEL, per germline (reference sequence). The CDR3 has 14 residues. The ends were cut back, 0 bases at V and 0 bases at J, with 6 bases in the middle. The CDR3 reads CASSQDLLSYEQYF. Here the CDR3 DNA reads TGTGCCAGCAGCCAAGATCTTCTCTCCTACGAGCAGTACTTC.

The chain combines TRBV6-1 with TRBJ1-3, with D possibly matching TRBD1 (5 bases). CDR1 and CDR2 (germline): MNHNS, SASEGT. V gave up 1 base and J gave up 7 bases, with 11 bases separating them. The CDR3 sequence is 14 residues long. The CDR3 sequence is CASSEVAGRNTIYF. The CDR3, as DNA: TGTGCCAGCAGTGAAGTGGCGGGACGGAACACCATATATTTT.